Each of the 10 T cell receptor beta chains below was sequenced from the same sample in a study of glioma-infiltrating T cells after dendritic cell vaccination. Profiling relied on immunoSEQ multiplex PCR, and the TCRdb table lists in-frame clones only, not all of them. The table has about 92,000 clones, 70% to 90% seen once; the top ten hold more than 15%. The material sequenced was blood, taken before dendritic cell vaccination. These receptors came from a human donor with glioblastoma.

J is TRBJ2-6 and V is TRBV11-2; TRBD1 agrees at 7 bases. V lost 1 base to trimming and J lost 4 bases; unmatched junction nucleotides: 4. The CDR3 is 16 residues long. The germline gives CDR1 SGHAT, CDR2 FQNNGV. CDR3 sequence reads: CASSLGQGVGANVLTF. DNA for the CDR3: TGTGCCAGCAGCTTAGGCCAGGGGGTAGGGGCCAACGTCCTGACTTTC.

This clone occurred a few times. The CDR3 bases are TGTGCCAGCAGCACAAAGACTAGCGGGGGGCACACAGATACGCAGTATTTT. It translates to CASSTKTSGGHTDTQYF. The gene calls are TRBV7-8 and TRBJ2-3; 13 bases align to TRBD2. Germline V gene lookup returns CDR1 SGHVS and CDR2 FQNEAQ. CDR3 length: 17 residues. J lost 2 bases, V lost 5 bases, and 7 bases had no gene match.

The chain joins TRBV7-6 to TRBJ2-1; 10 bases are a match to TRBD2. With 2 bases clipped from V and 5 bases from J, the junction kept 3 bases outside the gene matches. CDR3 size: 15 residues. Germline CDR1 SGHVS, CDR2 FNYEAQ. The CDR3 region has the DNA TGTGCCAGCAGCTTATTAGCGGGGGGCAACAATGAGCAGTTCTTC. Its protein is CASSLLAGGNNEQFF.

V usage is TRBV29-1 and J usage is TRBJ1-6; TRBD1 is a possible D gene (6 bases). The V gene's germline CDR1 is SQVTM and CDR2 ANQGSEA. This CDR3 comprises 11 residues. The V end was cut by 2 bases, the J end by 14 bases, with 10 bases between. The CDR3 loop is CSVEIQGALHF. Written as DNA, the CDR3 is TGCAGCGTTGAAATACAGGGCGCCCTCCACTTT.

Remarks on this clone: Sequence at one end of the junction differs from germline and may be a read error. This chain uses TRBV23-1 with TRBJ2-6, with D maybe TRBD2 (7 bases). TRBV23-1 is an open reading frame, and its role is uncertain. The CDR3 sequence is 22 residues long. CDR3 protein: CASRQSSGGGAGHTSGANVLTF. The CDR3 DNA sequence: TGCGCCAGCAGACAATCGTCAGGAGGGGGAGCGGGACATACCTCTGGGGCCAACGTCCTGACTTTC.

The rearrangement uses TRBV15 and TRBJ2-6, with TRBD1 matching 9 bases. Germline V gene lookup returns CDR1 LNHNV and CDR2 YYDKDF (reference sequence). Trimming removed 8 bases from V and 0 bases from J; junction bases left unmatched: 5. The CDR3 runs to 16 residues. CDR3 protein: CATGDREGSGANVLTF. CDR3 bases: TGTGCCACCGGGGACAGGGAGGGCTCTGGGGCCAACGTCCTGACTTTC.

The rearrangement links TRBV5-4 to TRBJ2-7; 8 bases agree with TRBD1. Germline trimming cut 2 bases from V and 2 bases from J; bases unmatched to any gene: 3. From germline, CDR1 is SGHNT and CDR2 YYREEE (reference sequence). The CDR3 consists of 14 residues. This chain's CDR3 is CASSFGTGPYEQYF. DNA of the CDR3: TGTGCCAGCAGCTTCGGGACAGGACCCTACGAGCAGTACTTC.

This chain joins TRBV18 and TRBJ1-2; weak D call: TRBD1 (6 bases). The CDR3 contains 15 residues. The V end lost 3 bases, the J end lost 5 bases, and 16 bases lay between the germline ends. Germline V gene data show CDR1 as KGHSH and CDR2 as LQKENI. The CDR3 sequence is CASSPPETGVYGYTF. The CDR3 DNA is TGTGCCAGCTCACCCCCCGAGACAGGAGTTTATGGCTACACCTTC.

The chain combines TRBV7-7 with TRBJ2-1; 8 positions match TRBD2. CDR1 SSHAT and CDR2 FNYEAQ come from the germline V gene (reference sequence). This CDR3 has 17 amino acids. The V gene end was trimmed by 3 bases and the J gene end by 7 bases; junction bases not matched to a gene: 14. CDR3 loop: CASSFSVGRADGNEQFF. CDR3 nucleotides: TGTGCCAGCAGCTTTTCCGTCGGGAGGGCCGACGGGAATGAGCAGTTCTTC.

The chain recombines TRBV2 with TRBJ2-3; a possible D gene is TRBD1 (5 bases). Trimming removed 1 base at V and 3 bases at J, with 14 bases between. This CDR3 comprises 16 residues. CDR1 and CDR2 (germline): SNHLY, FYNNEI. The CDR3 DNA follows: TGTGCCAGCAGTGAAGTACAGGCGGCACGGACAGATACGCAGTATTTT. It translates to CASSEVQAARTDTQYF.